Shown below are 29 T cell receptor beta chains from a single sample sequenced in a study of beta chain features in type 1 diabetes. As every portion of the isolated RNA was reverse transcribed, the sequencing read expressed TCRB transcripts. Libraries were prepared by immunoSEQ multiplex PCR; TCRdb keeps only in-frame clonotypes and omits some of them. The table records about 130,000 clones, about a tenth of them present only once. The sequenced material came from central memory CD4+ T cells from blood. The receptors shown here come from a man aged 18 to 30 in good health.

This clone was seen a handful of times. J is TRBJ2-3 and V is TRBV5-5; TRBD2 aligns across 9 bases. V lost 0 bases to trimming and J lost 6 bases; unmatched junction nucleotides: 8. Looked up from germline, CDR1 is SGHKS and CDR2 is YYEKEE (reference sequence). The CDR3 contains 16 residues. CDR3 sequence: CASSLGLRGGEDTQYF. The CDR3 nucleotides read TGTGCCAGCAGCTTGGGCCTGCGCGGGGGGGAGGATACGCAGTATTTT.

This clone turned up a few times. The chain employs TRBV7-2 and TRBJ1-2; D is uncertain. V dropped 2 bases and J dropped 8 bases, with 6 bases sitting between them. The CDR3 runs 11 residues. Per the germline V gene, CDR1 is SGHTA and CDR2 is FQGNSA. The DNA for the CDR3 is TGTGCCAGCAGCTTAATACAAGGCTACACCTTC. Translating it yields CASSLIQGYTF.

This sequence joins TRBV27 and TRBJ2-5; 7 bases line up with TRBD1. The DNA end is a closer match to TRBJ2-7, so the J assignment may be wrong. Germline V gene data show CDR1 as MNHEY and CDR2 as SMNVEV (reference sequence). The CDR3 contains 15 residues. CDR3 nucleotides: TGTGCCAGCAGTTTAGGAAGACAGGGTTGGAACGAGCAGTACTTC. Protein: CASSLGRQGWNEQYF.

This clone has just a few counts. The CDR3 nucleotides are TGTGCCAGCAGCGATCGACTAGCGGGGGCAGATACGCAGTATTTT. The encoded protein is CASSDRLAGADTQYF. V usage is TRBV9 and J usage is TRBJ2-3; 12 bases are shared with TRBD2. Germline CDR1 SGDLS, CDR2 YYNGEE. Trimming cost V 3 bases and J 4 bases; bases outside gene matches: 3. CDR3 length equals 15 residues.

This clone has just a few counts. J is TRBJ2-3 and V is TRBV4-2; no reliable D call. Germline CDR1 LGHNA, CDR2 YNFKEQ. CDR3 length: 15 residues. V was cut by 3 bases and J by 4 bases, with 14 bases left in between. CDR3 residues: CASSQGRLQSDTQYF. As DNA, the CDR3 is TGTGCCAGCAGCCAGGGTAGACTCCAGTCAGATACGCAGTATTTT.

The gene calls are TRBV7-2 and TRBJ2-1, with 11 nucleotides matching TRBD2. The V gene's germline CDR1 is SGHTA and CDR2 FQGNSA. The CDR3 runs 17 residues. V lost 1 base to trimming and J lost 6 bases; unmatched junction nucleotides: 8. CDR3 DNA sequence: TGTGCCAGCAGCTTAGGGCCGACTAGCGGGGCGCTCAATGAGCAGTTCTTC. Translation: CASSLGPTSGALNEQFF.

V usage is TRBV4-3 and J usage is TRBJ2-5, with TRBD2 identical over 8 bases. The CDR3 is made up of 18 amino acids. The V gene's germline CDR1 is LGHNA and CDR2 YSLEER. V lost 0 bases and J lost 1; bases outside the gene matches: 10. CDR3 sequence (DNA): TGCGCCAGCAGCCAAGATCTTCGGGGGGGGGCCGCCCAAGAGACCCAGTACTTC. Encoded protein: CASSQDLRGGAAQETQYF.

This rearrangement joins TRBV18 to TRBJ2-3; weak D call: TRBD1 (6 bases). Germline V gene sequence: CDR1 KGHSH, CDR2 LQKENI. Trimming removed 5 bases from V and 5 bases from J, with 20 bases in between. The CDR3 is made up of 16 amino acids. CDR3 DNA sequence: TGTGCCAGCTCAACTTCCGGGACATCCCAGGGAGATACGCAGTATTTT. Its translation: CASSTSGTSQGDTQYF.

V gene TRBV7-2 combines with J gene TRBJ2-7; the match to TRBD1 covers 7 bases. This CDR3 comprises 14 residues. Germline assignment: CDR1 SGHTA and CDR2 FQGNSA. The ends lost 0 bases at V and 3 bases at J; junction bases unmatched: 2. CDR3 sequence (DNA): TGTGCCAGCAGCTTAGCACAGGGGATCTACGAGCAGTACTTC. Translation gives CASSLAQGIYEQYF.

The sample holds a few counts of this clone. V usage is TRBV5-1 and J usage is TRBJ2-7; D gene unclear. Trimming removed 2 bases at V and 7 bases at J, with 10 bases between. The germline V gene has CDR1 SGHRS and CDR2 YFSETQ. The CDR3 runs to 12 residues. CDR3 sequence (DNA): TGCGCCAGCAGCTTTACATCGAGGGAGCAGTACTTC. It specifies CASSFTSREQYF.

The CDR3 loop is CASRRSGLTYEQYF. The CDR3 bases are TGTGCCAGCAGAAGATCGGGACTTACCTACGAGCAGTACTTC. The chain combines TRBV7-9 with TRBJ2-7; weak D call: TRBD2 (6 bases). This CDR3 is 14 amino acids long. Trimming took 6 bases from V and 2 from J, leaving 14 bases between them. Per the germline V gene, CDR1 is SEHNR and CDR2 is FQNEAQ (reference sequence).

This clone was counted between two and nine times. V gene TRBV18 combines with J gene TRBJ2-7; the match to TRBD1 covers 7 bases. V shed 6 bases, J shed 7 bases, and the junction held 12 bases outside the gene matches. The CDR3 is 14 residues long. In germline, CDR1 is KGHSH, CDR2 LQKENI. The CDR3 sequence is CASSQGQTRLEQYF. The CDR3 DNA reads TGTGCCAGCTCGCAGGGACAGACCCGCCTAGAGCAGTACTTC. The variable domain in full, with the rest retrieved from reference TRBV18 and TRBJ2-7, is NAGVMQNPRHLVRRRGQEARLRCSPMKGHSHVYWYRQLPEEGLKFMVYLQKENIIDESGMPKERFSAEFPKEGPSILRIQQVVRGDSAAYFCASSQGQTRLEQYFGPGTRLTVT.

This chain connects TRBV7-6 to TRBJ2-1; 9 nucleotides align to TRBD2. Unmatched junction bases numbered 9, after V lost 1 base and J lost 8 bases. Germline-derived CDR1 and CDR2 are SGHVS and FNYEAQ. This CDR3 is 16 amino acids long. CDR3 region: CASSLVAAGGSYEQFF. In nucleotides, the CDR3 is TGTGCCAGCAGCTTAGTTGCGGCGGGGGGGAGCTATGAGCAGTTCTTC.

The CDR3 here is CASSMAGMGGNEQYF. Written as DNA, the CDR3 is TGTGCCAGTAGTATGGCCGGAATGGGGGGGAACGAGCAGTACTTC. The gene calls are TRBV19 and TRBJ2-7, with 7 bases matching TRBD2. The CDR3 loop spans 15 amino acids. CDR1 and CDR2 from the germline V gene are LNHDA and SQIVND (reference sequence). J lost 5 bases, V lost 3 bases, and 10 bases had no gene match.

The rearrangement joins TRBV7-9 to TRBJ1-4; D is perhaps TRBD1 (6 bases). The germline gives CDR1 SEHNR, CDR2 FQNEAQ (reference sequence). V shed 8 bases and J shed 7 bases, with 17 bases lying between them. The CDR3 runs 14 residues. In nucleotides, the CDR3 is TGTGCCAGCGGCGGGTCACAGGGCGGTGAAAAACTGTTTTTT. Amino acid sequence: CASGGSQGGEKLFF.

The rearrangement links TRBV7-8 to TRBJ1-5; TRBD1 matches 10 bases. V shed 2 bases and J 11 bases; nucleotides not matched to a gene: 9. Germline V gene sequence: CDR1 SGHVS, CDR2 FQNEAQ. The CDR3 loop spans 15 amino acids. The CDR3 is CASSLSGQGLLTQHF. The CDR3 coding sequence is TGTGCCAGCAGCTTATCGGGACAGGGGCTTCTGACCCAGCATTTT. The full variable domain, rest sourced from reference TRBV7-8 and TRBJ1-5, is GAGVSQSPRYKVAKRGQDVALRCDPISGHVSLFWYQQALGQGPEFLTYFQNEAQLDKSGLPSDRFFAERPEGSVSTLKIQRTQQEDSAVYLCASSLSGQGLLTQHFGDGTRLSIL.

This clone came up a few times. This chain connects TRBV7-9 to TRBJ1-2, with D possibly being TRBD1 (6 bases). The CDR3 loop spans 14 amino acids. Germline loops: CDR1 SEHNR, CDR2 FQNEAQ (reference sequence). Trimming removed 2 bases at V and 8 bases at J, with 15 bases between. CDR3 bases: TGTGCCAGCAGCTTAATGGGATCAGGGGTAGGCTACACCTTC. Translation gives CASSLMGSGVGYTF.

The rearrangement uses TRBV18 and TRBJ2-1; 11 positions agree with TRBD2. Germline CDR1 is KGHSH and CDR2 is LQKENI. V trimming: 3 bases; J trimming: 0 bases; junction bases outside the gene matches: 4. The CDR3 runs 17 residues. The CDR3 DNA is TGTGCCAGCTCACCCCGACTAGCGGGAAGCTCCTACAATGAGCAGTTCTTC. It codes for CASSPRLAGSSYNEQFF.

This clone was detected a few times. The chain has TRBV30 and TRBJ1-6; TRBD1 agrees at 7 bases. CDR1 is GTSNPN, CDR2 SVGIG, per germline (reference sequence). This CDR3 has 14 amino acids. V was clipped by 8 bases and J by 9 bases; unmatched bases: 13. The CDR3 protein is CAGSAGQEISPLHF. CDR3 in DNA: TGTGCCGGTTCGGCCGGACAGGAGATTTCACCCCTCCACTTT.

The chain joins TRBV6-6 to TRBJ2-7; perhaps TRBD1 as D (5 bases). Germline V lookup: CDR1 MNHNY, CDR2 SVGAGI (reference sequence). This CDR3 region has 14 residues. V dropped 0 bases and J dropped 3 bases, with 9 bases sitting between them. The CDR3 reads CASSYSGRDYEQYF. CDR3 DNA sequence: TGTGCCAGCAGTTACTCGGGCAGGGACTACGAGCAGTACTTC.

This clone turned up a few times. Other DNA variants within this sample encode the same CDR3. V gene TRBV29-1 combines with J gene TRBJ2-3, with 10 bases aligning to TRBD1. V dropped 4 bases and J dropped 3; count of bases not matched to a gene: 1. Looked up from germline, CDR1 is SQVTM and CDR2 is ANQGSEA. The CDR3 is 13 amino acids. Written as DNA, the CDR3 is TGCAGCGTTGGGACAGGGGGAACAGATACGCAGTATTTT. Translated, it gives CSVGTGGTDTQYF.

A few counts support this clone. The V and J genes are TRBV5-1 and TRBJ1-1, with D maybe TRBD1 (6 bases). CDR3 length: 14 residues. Germline-derived CDR1 and CDR2 are SGHRS and YFSETQ. The ends were cut back, 1 base at V and 3 bases at J, with 10 bases in the middle. CDR3 region: CASSLQGPDTEAFF. DNA of the CDR3: TGCGCCAGCAGCTTGCAGGGGCCGGACACTGAAGCTTTCTTT.

A few counts support this clone. V is TRBV6-5 and J is TRBJ1-2; no firm D call. V was shortened by 2 bases and J by 2 bases, with 6 bases between the two germline ends. Germline V gives CDR1 MNHEY, CDR2 SVGAGI. The CDR3 contains 13 residues. The CDR3 DNA is TGTGCCAGCAGTTACGGTGCGAACTATGGCTACACCTTC. Translation gives CASSYGANYGYTF.

This clone has more than one count but fewer than ten. The chain uses TRBV6-5 and TRBJ2-5; 9 positions agree with TRBD2. With the DNA end fitting TRBJ2-7 better, the J assignment may be wrong. This CDR3 comprises 15 residues. CDR1 MNHEY and CDR2 SVGAGI come from the germline V gene. CDR3: CASRTGTSLSYEQYF. The CDR3 bases are TGTGCCAGCAGGACCGGGACTAGCCTCTCCTACGAGCAGTACTTC.

The chain carries TRBV7-4 and TRBJ2-3, with 8 nucleotides matching TRBD2. Trimming at V came to 2 bases and at J to 5 bases, leaving 6 bases not matched to a gene. This CDR3 has 15 amino acids. Germline V gene lookup returns CDR1 SGHVT and CDR2 SQSDAQ. CDR3 sequence: CASSLYGGVGDTQYF. In DNA form, the CDR3 reads TGTGCCAGCAGCTTATACGGGGGGGTTGGAGATACGCAGTATTTT.

The gene calls are TRBV7-9 and TRBJ2-3, with 10 bases lining up with TRBD2. Germline-derived CDR1 and CDR2 are SEHNR and FQNEAQ (reference sequence). The J segment lost 4 bases and the V segment lost 1 base, leaving 2 bases of the junction unmatched. The CDR3 consists of 15 residues. In DNA form, the CDR3 reads TGTGCCAGCAGCTTAGTGGGGACTAGCGCAGATACGCAGTATTTT. It specifies CASSLVGTSADTQYF.

V usage is TRBV28 and J usage is TRBJ2-1; the D gene is possibly TRBD2 (6 bases). V was clipped by 6 bases and J by 3 bases, with 15 bases between them. Looked up from germline, CDR1 is MDHEN and CDR2 is SYDVKM. This CDR3 is built from 15 residues. The CDR3 region is CASRTTSSFYNEQFF. CDR3 nucleotide sequence: TGTGCCAGCAGGACGACTAGTAGTTTCTACAATGAGCAGTTCTTC.

The rearrangement links TRBV4-2 to TRBJ1-5, with 7 bases identical to TRBD1. In germline, CDR1 is LGHNA, CDR2 YNFKEQ. V was clipped by 1 base and J by 0 bases; unmatched bases: 3. CDR3 length equals 16 residues. The CDR3 spells CASSQGTGNSNQPQHF. In DNA, the CDR3 is TGTGCCAGCAGCCAAGGGACAGGAAATAGCAATCAGCCCCAGCATTTT.

This clone occurred many times. The chain uses TRBV6-1 and TRBJ2-5; D possibly corresponds to TRBD2 (5 bases). The CDR3 totals 13 residues. Trimming took 6 bases from V and 3 from J, leaving 11 bases between them. Germline CDR1 MNHNS, CDR2 SASEGT. The CDR3 DNA reads as TGTGCCAGCAGACGCCGGGGAGAAGAGACCCAGTACTTC. Amino acids: CASRRRGEETQYF.